These T cell receptor beta chains were read from a single sample in a study of regulatory and conventional T cells in RAG deficiency. Here immunoSEQ multiplex PCR was the method, and the copy in TCRdb shows in-frame clones only, minus some. The sample shows 32,000 or so clones, approximately 89% of them seen only once. The same data also went into a second study, on regulatory T cells.

Source material: CD8+ T cells sorted from blood. These TCRs come from a human donor in good health. Each CDR3 is given with its conserved first and last residue.

CAGTPGNTIYF	TRBJ1-3	TRBV9
CASSSLTGVNTEAFF	TRBJ1-1	TRBV6-1
CASSSGHGETQYF	TRBJ2-5	TRBV11-2
CASSVGTRIKDTDTQYF	TRBJ2-3	TRBV9
CASSVRGTNEKLFF	TRBJ1-4	TRBV6-1
CATSSGGDTEAFF	TRBJ1-1	TRBV15
CATSRRRPGKHF	TRBJ1-5	TRBV15
CASSGMGGGRADTQYF	TRBJ2-3	TRBV7-3
CASSLTGGPVDTQYF	TRBJ2-3	TRBV27
CASSAGPENSPLHF	TRBJ1-6	TRBV9
CAWKPSGSLYEQYF	TRBJ2-7	TRBV30
CASSTPGGGFSNQPQHF	TRBJ1-5	TRBV19
CASSPGVAGSYEQYF	TRBJ2-7	TRBV9
CAWRGGWTDTQYF	TRBJ2-3	TRBV30
CASSLVTGSGYTF	TRBJ1-2	TRBV2